Included here is one T cell receptor (beta chain) sequence, with context. No cognate antigen has been identified for it. No quality values exist for individual bases; no much larger clone is one base distant. These data are taken from a study of PD-1 blockade in classical Hodgkin lymphoma (dated by TCRdb to about 2020). Regarding the complete study: Nivolumab dosing was 3 mg/kg intravenously every 2 weeks, continuing until either disease progression or unacceptable toxicity. The study used CyTOF and TCR beta sequencing to define a peripheral blood immune signature of response to PD-1 blockade in classical Hodgkin lymphoma. Study-wide findings and limitations: Lower diversity was observed in patients in whom nivolumab was started less than 1 year after ASCT, and these patients were excluded from later analyses so that confounding by immune reconstitution would be avoided. Baseline diversity similar to that of newly diagnosed patients was observed in trial patients achieving complete response, whereas significantly lower diversity was observed in partial responders and progressors. Baseline TCR diversity was reported as lower in newly diagnosed patients than in healthy donors, and lower still in relapsed/refractory patients. CD4+ but not CD8+ TCR diversity rose significantly by C4D1 (p=0.0027 vs p=0.16), most apparent in complete responders (p=0.02). The study was limited to a single clinical trial cohort, and causes of repertoire differences, possibly disease activity or prior therapy, remained undefined.

What the time point label conveys for this sample: cycle 1 day 1 (C1D1), immediately before nivolumab initiation. Relapse after autologous stem cell transplantation had occurred in all trial patients, and cohorts A, B and C were distinguished by prior brentuximab vedotin exposure. CD8+ T cells were purified from thawed PBMCs by magnetic negative selection with a Miltenyi CD8+ T cell isolation kit. The trial cohort comprised some 60 patients with relapsed/refractory classical Hodgkin lymphoma whose best overall responses were complete response, partial response or progressive disease. In the multi-cohort phase II CheckMate 205 trial, trial patients received single-agent nivolumab. Best overall response was determined by an independent review committee according to the 2007 International Working Group response criteria. Trial PBMCs were collected immediately before nivolumab initiation (C1D1) and during therapy at cycle 2 day 1 and cycle 4 day 1. Peripheral blood was collected in 8 mL Vacutainer Cell Preparation Tubes, from which PBMCs were isolated by centrifugation and then cryopreserved. Purified CD4+ and CD8+ fractions were prepared only for cases in which an additional PBMC sample was available. Magnetically labelled cells were removed on LS columns in a quadroMACS separator, and the flow-through was collected as the purified fraction.

V is cut by 3 bases and J by 5 bases, and the space between the germline ends is 14 bases. Via the germline V gene, CDR1 is LGHNA and CDR2 YSLEER. There are 15 amino acids in the CDR3, from cysteine to phenylalanine inclusive. Only CDR3 DNA remains: 45 bases, in frame from the first base. Genomic DNA was isolated using the Qiagen DNeasy kit from unsorted PBMCs as well as from negatively selected CD4+ and CD8+ fractions. Amplification of TCR beta CDR3 regions was done by immunoSEQ multiplex PCR with primers that anneal to V and J segments. A synthetic immune receptor repertoire was used to minimize amplification bias, and any remaining bias was removed computationally after sequencing. The original pipeline was this. Custom Python scripts were used to quantify repertoire diversity as the Shannon entropy index. Unsorted, CD4+ and CD8+ repertoires were analyzed separately, except in combined analyses where CD4+ and CD8+ sequences were merged in silico. Clonal expansion was defined as a frequency increase of at least 2-fold after treatment compared with C1D1, and clones undetected at baseline were assigned a pseudocount of 0.5. Singleton clones were defined as clones with 0 or 1 copy at C1D1, and non-singleton clones were defined as clones with 2 or more copies. Clones expanded in unsorted samples were labelled as CD4+, CD8+ or unknown by matching protein sequences in sorted samples from the same patient. Wilcoxon tests were applied to paired samples to test diversity changes from C1D1 to C4D1. The immuneACCESS repertoire file appears here via TCRdb, limited to in-frame rearrangements. These files lack a portion of the clones; in checked studies, under half of the deficit traces to unresolved V genes, and the cause of the others is not known. Clone size and V and J calls were adopted from that table, with D and trimming inferred from the DNA. The sample profile shows about 13,000 clones; roughly 80% of them were found once. The ten largest clones add up to about 24% of the sample.

This clonotype was obtained from a human donor with classical Hodgkin lymphoma. The sample here was CD8+ T cells from blood, taken at baseline. The chain is assembled from TRBV4-3 and TRBJ2-1; the D gene is possibly TRBD2, with 6 bases matching. The CDR3 has the sequence CASSQDPGLHNEQFF. At the DNA level, the sequence is TGCGCCAGCAGCCAGGATCCGGGACTCCACAATGAGCAGTTCTTC.